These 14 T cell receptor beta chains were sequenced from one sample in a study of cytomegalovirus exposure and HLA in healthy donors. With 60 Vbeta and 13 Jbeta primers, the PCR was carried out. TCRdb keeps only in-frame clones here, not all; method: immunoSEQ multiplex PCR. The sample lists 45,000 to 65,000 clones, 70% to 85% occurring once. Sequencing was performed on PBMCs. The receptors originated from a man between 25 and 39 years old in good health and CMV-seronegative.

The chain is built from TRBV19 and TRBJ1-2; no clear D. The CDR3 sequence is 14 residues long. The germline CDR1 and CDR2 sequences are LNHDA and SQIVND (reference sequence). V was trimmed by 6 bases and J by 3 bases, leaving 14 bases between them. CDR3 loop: CASSDAGTDYGYTF. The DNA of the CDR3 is TGTGCCAGTAGCGATGCGGGTACGGACTATGGCTACACCTTC.

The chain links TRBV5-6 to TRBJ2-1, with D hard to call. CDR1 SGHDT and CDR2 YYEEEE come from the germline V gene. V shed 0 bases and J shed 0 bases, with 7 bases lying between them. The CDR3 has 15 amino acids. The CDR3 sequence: CASSLDISSYNEQFF. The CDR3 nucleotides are TGTGCCAGCAGCTTGGATATCAGCTCCTACAATGAGCAGTTCTTC.

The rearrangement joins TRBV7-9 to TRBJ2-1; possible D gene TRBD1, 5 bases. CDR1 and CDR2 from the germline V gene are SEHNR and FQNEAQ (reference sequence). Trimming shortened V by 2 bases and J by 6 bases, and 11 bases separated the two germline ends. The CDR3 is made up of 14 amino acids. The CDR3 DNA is TGTGCCAGCAGCTTACAAGGGGCAAGCAATGAGCAGTTCTTC. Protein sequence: CASSLQGASNEQFF.

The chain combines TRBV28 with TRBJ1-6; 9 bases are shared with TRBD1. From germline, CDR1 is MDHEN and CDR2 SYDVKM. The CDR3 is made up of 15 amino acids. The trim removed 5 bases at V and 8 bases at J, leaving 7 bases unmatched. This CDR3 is CASSEGTGNDSPLHF. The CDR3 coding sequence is TGTGCCAGCAGTGAGGGGACAGGGAATGATTCACCCCTCCACTTT.

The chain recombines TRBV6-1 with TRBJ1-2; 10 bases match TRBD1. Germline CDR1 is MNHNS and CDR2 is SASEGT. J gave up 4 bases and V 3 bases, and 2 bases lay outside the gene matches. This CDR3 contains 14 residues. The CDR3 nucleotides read TGTGCCAGCAGTGAGGGGACAGGGGTCTATGGCTACACCTTC. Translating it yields CASSEGTGVYGYTF.

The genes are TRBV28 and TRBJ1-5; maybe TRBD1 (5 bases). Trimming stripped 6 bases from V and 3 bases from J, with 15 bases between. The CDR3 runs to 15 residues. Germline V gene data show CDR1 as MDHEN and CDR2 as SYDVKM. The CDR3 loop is CASSTSGGFNQPQHF. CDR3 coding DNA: TGTGCCAGCAGCACATCGGGGGGTTTCAATCAGCCCCAGCATTTT.

This chain's CDR3 is CASSPTTASGAGGNSPLHF. CDR3 DNA: TGTGCCAGCAGTCCGACGACGGCATCCGGGGCAGGGGGAAATTCACCCCTCCACTTT. This rearrangement joins TRBV7-2 to TRBJ1-6; 7 bases are shared with TRBD1. The CDR3 spans 19 residues. Trimming removed 6 bases from V and 7 bases from J; junction bases left unmatched: 21. Germline values: CDR1 SGHTA, CDR2 FQGNSA.

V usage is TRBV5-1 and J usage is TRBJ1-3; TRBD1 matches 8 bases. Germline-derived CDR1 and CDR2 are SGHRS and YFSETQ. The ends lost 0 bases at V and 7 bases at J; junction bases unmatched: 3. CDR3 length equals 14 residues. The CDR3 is CASSLATGGNTIYF. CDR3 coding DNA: TGCGCCAGCAGCTTGGCCACAGGGGGTAACACCATATATTTT. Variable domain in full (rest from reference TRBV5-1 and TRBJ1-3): KAGVTQTPRYLIKTRGQQVTLSCSPISGHRSVSWYQQTPGQGLQFLFEYFSETQRNKGNFPGRFSGRQFSNSRSEMNVSTLELGDSALYLCASSLATGGNTIYFGEGSWLTVV.

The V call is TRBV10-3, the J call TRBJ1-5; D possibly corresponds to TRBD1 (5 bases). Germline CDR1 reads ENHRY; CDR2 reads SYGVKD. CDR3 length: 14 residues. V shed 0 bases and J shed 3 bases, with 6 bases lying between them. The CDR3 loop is CAISESGLNQPQHF. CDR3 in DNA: TGTGCCATCAGTGAGTCGGGACTCAATCAGCCCCAGCATTTT.

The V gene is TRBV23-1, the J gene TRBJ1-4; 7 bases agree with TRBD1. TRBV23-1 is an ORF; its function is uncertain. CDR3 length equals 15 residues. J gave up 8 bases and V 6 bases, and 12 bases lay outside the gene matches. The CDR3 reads CASRSTGDGREKLFF. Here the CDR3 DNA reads TGCGCCAGCAGATCAACAGGGGACGGTCGAGAAAAACTGTTTTTT.

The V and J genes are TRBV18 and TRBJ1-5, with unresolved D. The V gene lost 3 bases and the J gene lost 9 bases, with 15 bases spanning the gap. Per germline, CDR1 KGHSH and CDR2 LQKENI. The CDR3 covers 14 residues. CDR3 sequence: CASSPQAEGGPQHF. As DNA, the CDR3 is TGTGCCAGCTCACCTCAGGCTGAGGGTGGGCCCCAGCATTTT.

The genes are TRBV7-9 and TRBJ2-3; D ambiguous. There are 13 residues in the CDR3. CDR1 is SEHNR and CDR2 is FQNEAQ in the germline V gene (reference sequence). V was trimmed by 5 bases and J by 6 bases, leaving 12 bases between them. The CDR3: CASSKTLRDTQYF. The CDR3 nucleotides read TGTGCCAGCAGCAAGACATTAAGGGATACGCAGTATTTT.

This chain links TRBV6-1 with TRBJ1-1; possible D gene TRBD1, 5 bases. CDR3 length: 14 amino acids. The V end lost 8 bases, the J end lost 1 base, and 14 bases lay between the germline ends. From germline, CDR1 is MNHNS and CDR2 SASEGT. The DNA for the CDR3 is TGTGCCAGCGGGGGACGGGACTCGAACACTGAAGCTTTCTTT. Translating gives CASGGRDSNTEAFF.

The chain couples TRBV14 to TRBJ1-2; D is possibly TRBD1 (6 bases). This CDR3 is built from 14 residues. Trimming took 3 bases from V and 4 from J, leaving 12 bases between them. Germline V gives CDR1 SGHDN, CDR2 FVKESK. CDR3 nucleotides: TGTGCCAGCAGCCAGTTCACAGGGCTCTATGGCTACACCTTC. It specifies CASSQFTGLYGYTF.